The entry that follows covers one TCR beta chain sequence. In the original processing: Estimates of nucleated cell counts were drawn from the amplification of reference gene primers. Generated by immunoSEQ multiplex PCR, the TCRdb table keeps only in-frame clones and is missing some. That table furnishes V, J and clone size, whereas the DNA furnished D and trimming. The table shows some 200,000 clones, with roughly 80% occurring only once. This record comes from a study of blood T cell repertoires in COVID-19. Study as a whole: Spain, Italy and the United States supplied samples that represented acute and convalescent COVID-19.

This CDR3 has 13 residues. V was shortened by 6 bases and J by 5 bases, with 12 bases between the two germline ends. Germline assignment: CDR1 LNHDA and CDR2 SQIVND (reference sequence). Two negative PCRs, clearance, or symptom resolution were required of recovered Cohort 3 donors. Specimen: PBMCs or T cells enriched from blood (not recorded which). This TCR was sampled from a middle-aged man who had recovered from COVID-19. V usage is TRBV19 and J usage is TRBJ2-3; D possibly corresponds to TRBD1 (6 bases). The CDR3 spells CASSTLQGDTQYF. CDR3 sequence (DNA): TGTGCCAGTAGCACTCTACAGGGAGATACGCAGTATTTT.